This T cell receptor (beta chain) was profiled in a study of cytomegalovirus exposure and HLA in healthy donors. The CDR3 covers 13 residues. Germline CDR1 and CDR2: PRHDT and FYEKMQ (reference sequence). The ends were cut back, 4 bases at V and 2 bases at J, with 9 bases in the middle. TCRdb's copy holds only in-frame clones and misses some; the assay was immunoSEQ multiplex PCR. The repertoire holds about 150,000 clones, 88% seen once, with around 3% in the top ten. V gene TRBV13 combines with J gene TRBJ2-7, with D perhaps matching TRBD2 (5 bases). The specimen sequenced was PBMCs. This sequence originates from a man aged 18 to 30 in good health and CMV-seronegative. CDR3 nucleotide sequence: TGTGCCAGCAGCTATGGACTGGCCTACGAGCAGTACTTC. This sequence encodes CASSYGLAYEQYF.